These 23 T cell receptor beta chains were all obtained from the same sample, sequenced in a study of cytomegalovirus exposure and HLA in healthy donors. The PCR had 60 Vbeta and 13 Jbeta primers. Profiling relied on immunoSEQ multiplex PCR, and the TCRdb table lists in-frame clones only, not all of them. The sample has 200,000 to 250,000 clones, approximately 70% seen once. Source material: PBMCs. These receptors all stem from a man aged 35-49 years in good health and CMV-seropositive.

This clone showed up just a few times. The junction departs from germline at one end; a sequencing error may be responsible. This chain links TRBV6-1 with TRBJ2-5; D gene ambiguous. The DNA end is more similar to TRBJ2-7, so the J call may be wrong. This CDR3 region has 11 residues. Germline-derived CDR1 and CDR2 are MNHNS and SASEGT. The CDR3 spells CASTEYPEQYF. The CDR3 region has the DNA TGTGCCAGCACTGAATACCCCGAGCAGTACTTC.

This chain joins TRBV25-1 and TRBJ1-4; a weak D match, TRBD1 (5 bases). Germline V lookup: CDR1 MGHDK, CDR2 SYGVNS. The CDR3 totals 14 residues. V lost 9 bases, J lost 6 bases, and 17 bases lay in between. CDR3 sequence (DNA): TGTGCCAGTGCCCGAGGAGGGGCCTATGAAAAACTGTTTTTT. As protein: CASARGGAYEKLFF.

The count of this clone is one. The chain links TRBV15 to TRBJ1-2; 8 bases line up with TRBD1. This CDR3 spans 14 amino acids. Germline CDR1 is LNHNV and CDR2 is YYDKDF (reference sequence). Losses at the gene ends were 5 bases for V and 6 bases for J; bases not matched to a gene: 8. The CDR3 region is CATSVRDRRNGYTF. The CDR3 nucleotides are TGTGCCACCAGCGTAAGGGACAGGAGGAATGGCTACACCTTC.

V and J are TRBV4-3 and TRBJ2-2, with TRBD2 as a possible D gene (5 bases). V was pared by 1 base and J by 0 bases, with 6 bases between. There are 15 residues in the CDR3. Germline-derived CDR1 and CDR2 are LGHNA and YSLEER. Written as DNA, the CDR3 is TGCGCCAGCAGCCAAGTCGGGGCGAACACCGGGGAGCTGTTTTTT. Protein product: CASSQVGANTGELFF.

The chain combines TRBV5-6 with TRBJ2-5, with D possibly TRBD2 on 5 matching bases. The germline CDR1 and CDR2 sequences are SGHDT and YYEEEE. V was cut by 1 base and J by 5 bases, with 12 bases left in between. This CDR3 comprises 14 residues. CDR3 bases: TGTGCCAGCAGCTTGAGAGGGATGGGGGAGACCCAGTACTTC. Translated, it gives CASSLRGMGETQYF.

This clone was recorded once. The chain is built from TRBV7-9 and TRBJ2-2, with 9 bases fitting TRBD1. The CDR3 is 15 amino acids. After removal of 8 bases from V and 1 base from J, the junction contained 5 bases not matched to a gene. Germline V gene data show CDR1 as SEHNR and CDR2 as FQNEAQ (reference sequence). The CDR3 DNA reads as TGTGCCAGCCTCTACAGGGGGCAGAACACCGGGGAGCTGTTTTTT. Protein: CASLYRGQNTGELFF.

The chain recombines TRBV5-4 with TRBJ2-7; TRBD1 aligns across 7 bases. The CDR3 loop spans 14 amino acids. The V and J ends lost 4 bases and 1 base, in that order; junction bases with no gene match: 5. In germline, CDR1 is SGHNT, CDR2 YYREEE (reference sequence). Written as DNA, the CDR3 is TGTGCCAGCAGCAGGGACAGTCTATCCTACGAGCAGTACTTC. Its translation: CASSRDSLSYEQYF.

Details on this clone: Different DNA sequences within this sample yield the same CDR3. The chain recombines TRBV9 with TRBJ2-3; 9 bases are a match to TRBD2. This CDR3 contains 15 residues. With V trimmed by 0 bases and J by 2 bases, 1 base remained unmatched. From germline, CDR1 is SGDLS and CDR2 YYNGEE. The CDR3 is CASSVGLADTDTQYF. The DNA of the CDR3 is TGTGCCAGCAGCGTAGGACTAGCGGACACAGATACGCAGTATTTT.

CDR3 residues: CASSPSTGNTEAFF. The CDR3 DNA follows: TGTGCCAGCAGCCCTTCAACAGGGAACACTGAAGCTTTCTTT. V and J are TRBV6-6 and TRBJ1-1, with D maybe TRBD1 (5 bases). The CDR3 has 14 amino acids. In germline, CDR1 is MNHNY, CDR2 SVGAGI (reference sequence). Trimming left V 6 bases short and J 1 base short, with 12 bases between.

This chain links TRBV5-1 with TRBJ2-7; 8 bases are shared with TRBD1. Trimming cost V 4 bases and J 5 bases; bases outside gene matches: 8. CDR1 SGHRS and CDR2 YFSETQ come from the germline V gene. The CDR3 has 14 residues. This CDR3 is CASSTGQGADEQYF. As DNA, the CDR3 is TGCGCCAGCAGCACGGGGCAGGGGGCGGACGAGCAGTACTTC. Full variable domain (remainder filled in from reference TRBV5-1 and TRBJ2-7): KAGVTQTPRYLIKTRGQQVTLSCSPISGHRSVSWYQQTPGQGLQFLFEYFSETQRNKGNFPGRFSGRQFSNSRSEMNVSTLELGDSALYLCASSTGQGADEQYFGPGTRLTVT.

CDR3 amino acids: CASSLGQGRINYGYTF. As DNA, the CDR3 is TGTGCCAGCAGCTTAGGACAGGGAAGAATTAACTATGGCTACACCTTC. This chain joins TRBV13 and TRBJ1-2; D may be TRBD1 (6 bases). CDR3 size: 16 residues. The V gene's germline CDR1 is PRHDT and CDR2 FYEKMQ (reference sequence). Trimming shortened V by 0 bases and J by 1 base, and 12 bases separated the two germline ends.

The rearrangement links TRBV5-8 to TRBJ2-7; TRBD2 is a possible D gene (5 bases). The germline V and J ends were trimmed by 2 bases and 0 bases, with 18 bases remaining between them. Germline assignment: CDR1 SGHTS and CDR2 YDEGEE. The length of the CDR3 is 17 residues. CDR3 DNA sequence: TGTGCCAGCAGCTTTTCCCCCGCCGGGGAACCCTCCTACGAGCAGTACTTC. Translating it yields CASSFSPAGEPSYEQYF.

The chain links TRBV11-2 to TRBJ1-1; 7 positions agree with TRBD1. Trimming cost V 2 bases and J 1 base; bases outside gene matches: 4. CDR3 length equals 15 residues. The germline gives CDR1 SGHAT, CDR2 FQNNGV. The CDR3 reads CASSLRDSKNTEAFF. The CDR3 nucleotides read TGTGCCAGCAGCTTACGGGACAGTAAGAACACTGAAGCTTTCTTT.

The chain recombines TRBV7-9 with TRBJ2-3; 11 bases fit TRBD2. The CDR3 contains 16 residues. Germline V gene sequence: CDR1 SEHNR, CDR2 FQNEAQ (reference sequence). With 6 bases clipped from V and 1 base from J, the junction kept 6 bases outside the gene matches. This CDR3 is CASRPGTSGRTDTQYF. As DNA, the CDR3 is TGTGCCAGCAGGCCAGGGACTAGCGGACGCACAGATACGCAGTATTTT.

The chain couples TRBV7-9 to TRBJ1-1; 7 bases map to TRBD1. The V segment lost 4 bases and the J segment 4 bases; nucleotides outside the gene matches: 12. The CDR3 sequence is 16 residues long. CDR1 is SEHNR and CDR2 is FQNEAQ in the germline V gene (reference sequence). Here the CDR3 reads CASSSERGGAGTEAFF. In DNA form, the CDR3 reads TGTGCCAGCAGCTCAGAACGAGGGGGCGCGGGCACTGAAGCTTTCTTT.

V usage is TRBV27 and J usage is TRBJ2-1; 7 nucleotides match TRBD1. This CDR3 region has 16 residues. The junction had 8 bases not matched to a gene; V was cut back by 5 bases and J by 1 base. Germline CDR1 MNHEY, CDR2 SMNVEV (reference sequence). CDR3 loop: CASSLSGTVSYNEQFF. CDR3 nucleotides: TGTGCCAGCAGTCTCTCCGGGACAGTGTCCTACAATGAGCAGTTCTTC.

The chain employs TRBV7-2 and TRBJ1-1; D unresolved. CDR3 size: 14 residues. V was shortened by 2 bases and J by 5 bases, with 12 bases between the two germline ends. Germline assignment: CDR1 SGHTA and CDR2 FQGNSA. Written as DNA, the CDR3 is TGTGCCAGCAGCTTATCAGCCGGGGTGACTGAAGCTTTCTTT. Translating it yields CASSLSAGVTEAFF.

The CDR3 spells CASSWGDYNSPLHF. The CDR3 region has the DNA TGCGCCAGCAGCTGGGGAGACTATAATTCACCCCTCCACTTT. This chain joins TRBV5-1 and TRBJ1-6; D not certain. This CDR3 has 14 residues. Trimming took 3 bases from V and 3 from J, leaving 7 bases between them. The germline CDR1 and CDR2 sequences are SGHRS and YFSETQ.

CDR3 amino acids: CASSFLTSGGYEQYF. CDR3 nucleotides: TGTGCCAGCAGCTTCCTGACTAGCGGGGGCTACGAGCAGTACTTC. The chain links TRBV11-2 to TRBJ2-7, with 12 nucleotides matching TRBD2. Trimming at V came to 3 bases and at J to 3 bases, leaving 3 bases not matched to a gene. Germline V gene sequence: CDR1 SGHAT, CDR2 FQNNGV. CDR3 length equals 15 residues.

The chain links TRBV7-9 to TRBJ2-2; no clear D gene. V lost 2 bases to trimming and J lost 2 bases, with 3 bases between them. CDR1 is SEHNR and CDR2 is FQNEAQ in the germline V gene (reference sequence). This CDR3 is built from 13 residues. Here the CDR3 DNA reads TGTGCCAGCAGCTTACTTAACACCGGGGAGCTGTTTTTT. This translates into CASSLLNTGELFF.

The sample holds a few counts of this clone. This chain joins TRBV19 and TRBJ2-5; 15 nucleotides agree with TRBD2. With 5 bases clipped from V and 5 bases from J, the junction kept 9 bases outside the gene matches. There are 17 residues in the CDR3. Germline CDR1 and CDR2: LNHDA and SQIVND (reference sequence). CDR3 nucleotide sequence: TGTGCCAGTAGTCGTCGGACTAGCGGGGGGGCCTTGGAGACCCAGTACTTC. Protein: CASSRRTSGGALETQYF.

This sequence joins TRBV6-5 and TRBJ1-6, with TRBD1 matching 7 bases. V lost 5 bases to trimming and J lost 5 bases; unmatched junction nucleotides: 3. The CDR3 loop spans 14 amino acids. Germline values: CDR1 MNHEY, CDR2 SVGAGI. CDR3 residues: CASSRTGNNSPLHF. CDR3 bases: TGTGCCAGCAGTCGGACAGGAAATAATTCACCCCTCCACTTT.

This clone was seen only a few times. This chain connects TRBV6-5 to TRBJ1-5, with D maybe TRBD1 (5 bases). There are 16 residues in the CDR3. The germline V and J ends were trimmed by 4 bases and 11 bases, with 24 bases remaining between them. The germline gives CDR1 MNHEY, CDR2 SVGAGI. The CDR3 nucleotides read TGTGCCAGCAGTTCCTTACCGGAGGGGAAGGGTCGGTCCCAGCATTTT. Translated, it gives CASSSLPEGKGRSQHF.